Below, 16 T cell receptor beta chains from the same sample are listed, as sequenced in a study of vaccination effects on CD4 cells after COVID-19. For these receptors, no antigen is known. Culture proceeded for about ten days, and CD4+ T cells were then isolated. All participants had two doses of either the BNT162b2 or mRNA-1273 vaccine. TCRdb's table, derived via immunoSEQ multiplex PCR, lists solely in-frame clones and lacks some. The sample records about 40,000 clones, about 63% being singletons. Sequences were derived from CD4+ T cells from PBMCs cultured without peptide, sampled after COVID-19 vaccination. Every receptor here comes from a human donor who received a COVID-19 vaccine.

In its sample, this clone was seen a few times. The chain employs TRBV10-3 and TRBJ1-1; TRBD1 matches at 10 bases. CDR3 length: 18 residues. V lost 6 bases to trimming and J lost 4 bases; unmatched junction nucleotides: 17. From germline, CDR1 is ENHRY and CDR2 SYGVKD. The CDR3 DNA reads TGTGCCATCAGAAGAAACGAACCAAGACAGGGGGCAATCACTGAAGCTTTCTTT. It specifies CAIRRNEPRQGAITEAFF.

This CDR3 reads CASSLPSGGRNNEQFF. The CDR3 coding sequence is TGTGCCAGCAGCTTGCCTAGCGGGGGGAGAAACAATGAGCAGTTCTTC. The chain has TRBV5-4 and TRBJ2-1, with 11 bases that match TRBD2. This CDR3 has 16 residues. Germline loops: CDR1 SGHNT, CDR2 YYREEE (reference sequence). J lost 5 bases, V lost 1 base, and 5 bases had no gene match.

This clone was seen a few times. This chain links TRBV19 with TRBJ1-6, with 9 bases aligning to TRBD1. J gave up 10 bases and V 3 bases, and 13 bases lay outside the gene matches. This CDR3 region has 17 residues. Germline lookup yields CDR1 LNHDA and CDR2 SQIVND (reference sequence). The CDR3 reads CASSIQPRDRVLSPLHF. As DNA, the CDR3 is TGTGCCAGTAGTATCCAACCCCGGGACAGGGTCTTGTCACCCCTCCACTTT.

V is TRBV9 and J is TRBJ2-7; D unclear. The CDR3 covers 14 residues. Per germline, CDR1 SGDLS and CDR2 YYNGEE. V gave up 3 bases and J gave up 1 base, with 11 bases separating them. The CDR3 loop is CASSAGPNSYEQYF. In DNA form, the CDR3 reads TGTGCCAGCAGCGCCGGACCGAATTCCTACGAGCAGTACTTC.

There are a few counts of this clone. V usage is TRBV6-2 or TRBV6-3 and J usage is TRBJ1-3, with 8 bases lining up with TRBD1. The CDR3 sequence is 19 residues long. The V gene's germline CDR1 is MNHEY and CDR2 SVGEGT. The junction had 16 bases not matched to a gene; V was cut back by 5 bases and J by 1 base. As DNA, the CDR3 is TGTGCCAGCAGTCCGGACCATCGACAGGGGACGGGTTCTGGAAACACCATATATTTT. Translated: CASSPDHRQGTGSGNTIYF.

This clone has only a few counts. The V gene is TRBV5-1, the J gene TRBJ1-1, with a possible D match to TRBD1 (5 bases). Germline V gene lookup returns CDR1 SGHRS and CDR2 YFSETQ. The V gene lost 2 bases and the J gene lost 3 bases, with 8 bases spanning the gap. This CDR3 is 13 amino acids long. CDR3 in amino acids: CASSFEQDTEAFF. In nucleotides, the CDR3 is TGCGCCAGCAGCTTTGAACAGGACACTGAAGCTTTCTTT.

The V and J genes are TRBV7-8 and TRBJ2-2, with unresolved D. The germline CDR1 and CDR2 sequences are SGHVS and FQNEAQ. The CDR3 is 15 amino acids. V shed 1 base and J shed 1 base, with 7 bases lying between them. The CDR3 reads CASSLGARNTGELFF. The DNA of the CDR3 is TGTGCCAGCAGCTTAGGGGCACGGAACACCGGGGAGCTGTTTTTT.

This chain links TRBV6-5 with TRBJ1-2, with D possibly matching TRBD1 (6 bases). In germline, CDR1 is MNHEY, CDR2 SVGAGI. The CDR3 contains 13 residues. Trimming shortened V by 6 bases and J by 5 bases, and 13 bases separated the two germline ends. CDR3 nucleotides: TGTGCCAGCAGCAGGGGTGACTTTTATGGCTACACCTTC. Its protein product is CASSRGDFYGYTF.

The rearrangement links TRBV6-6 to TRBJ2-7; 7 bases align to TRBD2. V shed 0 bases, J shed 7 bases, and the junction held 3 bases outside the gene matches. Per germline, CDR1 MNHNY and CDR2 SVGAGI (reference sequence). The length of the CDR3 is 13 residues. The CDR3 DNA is TGTGCCAGCAGTTACTCTTGGGGGGGAGAGCAGTACTTC. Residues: CASSYSWGGEQYF.

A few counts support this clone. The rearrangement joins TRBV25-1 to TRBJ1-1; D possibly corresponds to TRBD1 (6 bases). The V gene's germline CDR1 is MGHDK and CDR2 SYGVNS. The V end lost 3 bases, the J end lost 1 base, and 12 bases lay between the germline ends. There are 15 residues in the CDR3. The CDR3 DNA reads TGTGCCAGCAGTGACGGGGGGGCTCAGAACACTGAAGCTTTCTTT. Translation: CASSDGGAQNTEAFF.

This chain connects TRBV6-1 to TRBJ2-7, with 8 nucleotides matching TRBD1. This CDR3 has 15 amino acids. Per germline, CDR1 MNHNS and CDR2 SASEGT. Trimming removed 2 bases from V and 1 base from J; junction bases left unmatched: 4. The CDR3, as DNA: TGTGCCAGCAGTGAACAGGGGGCTGGTTCCTACGAGCAGTACTTC. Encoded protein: CASSEQGAGSYEQYF.

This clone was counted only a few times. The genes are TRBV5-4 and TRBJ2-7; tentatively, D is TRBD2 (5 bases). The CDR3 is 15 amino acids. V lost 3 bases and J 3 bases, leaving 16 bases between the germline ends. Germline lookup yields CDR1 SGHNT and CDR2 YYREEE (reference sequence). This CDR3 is CASSSGGQAYYEQYF. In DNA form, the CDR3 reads TGTGCCAGCAGCTCGGGCGGGCAGGCTTACTACGAGCAGTACTTC.

Here the CDR3 DNA reads TGTGCCAGCAGCGTGGGGGTTCTCTACAATGAGCAGTTCTTC. Its protein product is CASSVGVLYNEQFF. The chain combines TRBV9 with TRBJ2-1; either TRBD1 or TRBD2 may supply D (5 bases each). This CDR3 is 14 amino acids long. Germline V CDR1 and CDR2: SGDLS, YYNGEE. The V end was cut by 2 bases, the J end by 3 bases, with 9 bases between.

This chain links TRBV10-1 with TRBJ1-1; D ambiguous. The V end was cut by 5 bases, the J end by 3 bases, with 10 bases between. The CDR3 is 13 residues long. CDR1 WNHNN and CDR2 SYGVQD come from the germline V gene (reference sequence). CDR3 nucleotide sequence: TGCGCCAGCAGTCGTACGAGGGACACTGAAGCTTTCTTT. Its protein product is CASSRTRDTEAFF.

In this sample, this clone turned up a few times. CDR3 in amino acids: CASSYRDRTEAFF. The CDR3, as DNA: TGTGCCAGCAGTTATAGGGATCGGACTGAAGCTTTCTTT. V usage is TRBV27 and J usage is TRBJ1-1; D not certain. Germline V gene lookup returns CDR1 MNHEY and CDR2 SMNVEV (reference sequence). The CDR3 has 13 amino acids. V lost 4 bases to trimming and J lost 5 bases, with 11 bases between them.

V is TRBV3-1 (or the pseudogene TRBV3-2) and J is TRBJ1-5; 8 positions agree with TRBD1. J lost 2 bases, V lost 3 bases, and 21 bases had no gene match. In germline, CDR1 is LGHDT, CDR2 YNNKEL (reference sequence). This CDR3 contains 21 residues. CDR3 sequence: CASSQGTGPALLGLGNQPQHF. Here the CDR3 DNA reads TGTGCCAGCAGCCAGGGGACAGGACCGGCCCTTTTGGGTTTGGGCAATCAGCCCCAGCATTTT.